Described below is a single T cell receptor beta chain sequence and its context. This sample is part of a study of cytomegalovirus exposure and HLA in healthy donors. There are 17 residues in the CDR3. Per germline, CDR1 MNHNS and CDR2 SASEGT. The V gene lost 4 bases and the J gene lost 0 bases, with 13 bases spanning the gap. This PCR relied on a set of 60 Vbeta primers and 13 Jbeta primers. Assay used: immunoSEQ multiplex PCR; TCRdb lists only in-frame clones, some missing. Found here are about 61,000 clones, around 87% of them singletons; the top ten hold about 1.5%. The clonotype originates from a man aged 18-30 years in good health and CMV-seronegative. Sequences were obtained from PBMCs. The rearrangement joins TRBV6-1 to TRBJ1-6; maybe TRBD1 (6 bases). The CDR3 region has the DNA TGTGCCAGCAGTGGAACAGGGCGCCCCTCCTATAATTCACCCCTCCACTTT. Protein sequence: CASSGTGRPSYNSPLHF.